The 26 T cell receptor beta chains in this list originate from one sample, sequenced in a study of identical twins (TCRdb year 2016). Library construction relied on 5' RACE. TCRdb records Illumina HiSeq 2000 as the sequencer. Clones were called with MiXCR by TCRdb after fastp trimmed the public reads at Q25, and only in-frame beta chains were retained. A single entry per CDR3 protein holds the most common genes and DNA from its merged rows. This sample gives about 700,000 distinct CDR3 sequences in total; approximately 6.1% of them show up just once. The ten largest clones take up 1.5% to 2% of the sample. Input material: naive T cells sorted from blood. The sample's cell subset or site label, decoded: cells isolated with a human naive T-cell isolation kit. The receptors stem from a young man in good health.

This clonotype was observed a handful of times. V is TRBV28 and J is TRBJ1-1, with 8 bases matching TRBD1. This CDR3 comprises 11 residues. Per the germline V gene, CDR1 is MDHEN and CDR2 is SYDVKM. V was pared by 6 bases and J by 9 bases, with 3 bases of the junction left unmatched. This chain's CDR3 is CASRDRVQAFF. The CDR3 DNA reads as TGTGCCAGCAGGGACAGGGTGCAAGCTTTCTTT.

This clonotype was detected ten times or more. The genes are TRBV12-3 or TRBV12-4 and TRBJ2-1; 8 nucleotides align to TRBD1. The V gene end was trimmed by 4 bases and the J gene end by 7 bases; junction bases not matched to a gene: 6. The CDR3 spans 14 residues. This CDR3 is CASSSTDRGNEQFF. The CDR3 region has the DNA TGTGCCAGCAGTTCGACAGACAGGGGAAATGAGCAGTTCTTC.

There are many counts of this clonotype. The chain joins TRBV11-2 to TRBJ2-3, with 7 bases lining up with TRBD1. This CDR3 comprises 14 residues. Germline trimming cut 3 bases from V and 6 bases from J; bases unmatched to any gene: 6. Per germline, CDR1 SGHAT and CDR2 FQNNGV. The CDR3 DNA reads TGTGCCAGCAGCTTTAACAGGGGCCGGGATACGCAGTATTTT. This translates into CASSFNRGRDTQYF.

With regard to this clonotype: Possible read error: a much larger clone is one base away. The gene calls are TRBV12-3 or TRBV12-4 and TRBJ2-3, with TRBD2 matching 9 bases. This CDR3 has 17 residues. The ends lost 6 bases at V and 4 bases at J; junction bases unmatched: 14. The CDR3 here is CASSERLAAEWADTQYF. CDR3 bases: TGTGCCAGCAGCGAGAGACTAGCGGCAGAGTGGGCAGATACGCAGTATTTT.

There are many counts of this clonotype. The rearrangement links TRBV5-5 to TRBJ2-2; TRBD2 matches 8 bases. Trimming cost V 4 bases and J 4 bases; bases outside gene matches: 9. The CDR3 runs to 16 residues. Germline V gene data show CDR1 as SGHKS and CDR2 as YYEKEE (reference sequence). As DNA, the CDR3 is TGTGCCAGCAGCCCCCTGCCAGCGGGAGTCACCGGGGAGCTGTTTTTT. Translated, it gives CASSPLPAGVTGELFF. Using reference TRBV5-5 and TRBJ2-2 for the parts outside the CDR3, the full variable domain is DAGVTQSPTHLIKTRGQQVTLRCSPISGHKSVSWYQQVLGQGPQFIFQYYEKEERGRGNFPDRFSARQFPNYSSELNVNALLLGDSALYLCASSPLPAGVTGELFFGEGSRLTVL.

This clonotype was observed at least ten times. The chain is built from TRBV20-1 and TRBJ2-4; D remains unclear. Germline V CDR1 and CDR2: DFQATT, SNEGSKA (reference sequence). The V and J ends lost 3 bases and 2 bases respectively, with 5 bases between them. This CDR3 region has 12 residues. The CDR3 coding sequence is TGCAGTGCTAGCCCGACCAAAAACATTCAGTACTTC. This codes for CSASPTKNIQYF.

This clonotype was seen many times. The V and J genes are TRBV24-1 and TRBJ2-3, with 7 nucleotides matching TRBD1. The V gene's germline CDR1 is KGHDR and CDR2 SFDVKD. The CDR3 is 15 residues long. V gave up 8 bases and J gave up 2 bases; unmatched junction bases: 9. CDR3: CATTSGTEYTDTQYF. CDR3 nucleotide sequence: TGTGCCACCACCTCCGGGACAGAGTACACAGATACGCAGTATTTT.

In its sample, this clonotype was seen many times. V usage is TRBV29-1 and J usage is TRBJ2-7, with 9 bases fitting TRBD1. Germline CDR1 and CDR2: SQVTM and ANQGSEA. The length of the CDR3 is 14 residues. Trimming took 7 bases from V and 3 from J; bases not matched to a gene: 10. The CDR3 DNA reads TGCAGCGCCCCAGGGACAGGGACTTTCTACGAGCAGTACGTC. It encodes CSAPGTGTFYEQYV.

The rearrangement links TRBV12-3 or TRBV12-4 to TRBJ2-7; TRBD1 matches at 10 bases. The length of the CDR3 is 15 residues. Germline trimming cut 5 bases from V and 2 bases from J; bases unmatched to any gene: 6. CDR3 protein: CASSHRTGGAYEQYF. CDR3 DNA sequence: TGTGCCAGCAGTCACCGGACAGGGGGGGCCTACGAGCAGTACTTC.

The sample holds many counts of this clonotype. The chain uses TRBV4-2 and TRBJ2-3; 10 bases map to TRBD2. CDR3 length: 15 residues. V gave up 4 bases and J gave up 6 bases; unmatched junction bases: 7. Germline loops: CDR1 LGHNA, CDR2 YNFKEQ. The CDR3 DNA reads TGTGCCAGCAGCCCCCGGTTAGCGGGAGGTGATACGCAGTATTTT. Its protein product is CASSPRLAGGDTQYF.

A few counts support this clonotype. The rearrangement joins TRBV6-5 to TRBJ1-2; 7 bases fit TRBD1. The CDR3 loop spans 17 amino acids. CDR1 is MNHEY and CDR2 is SVGAGI in the germline V gene. Germline trimming cut 0 bases from V and 3 bases from J; bases unmatched to any gene: 10. This CDR3 reads CASSYSKQGRFDYGYTF. In DNA form, the CDR3 reads TGTGCCAGCAGTTACTCGAAACAGGGGAGGTTCGACTATGGCTACACCTTC.

The sample holds many counts of this clonotype. The rearrangement links TRBV4-3 to TRBJ2-5, with unresolved D. Germline V gene lookup returns CDR1 LGHNA and CDR2 YSLEER. With 2 bases removed from V and 4 bases from J, the gap between germline ends came to 11 bases. The CDR3 runs to 14 residues. In DNA form, the CDR3 reads TGCGCCAGCAGCCAACTCGCAGTGGGAGAGACCCAGTACTTC. This encodes CASSQLAVGETQYF.

This clonotype was picked up a small number of times. The chain recombines TRBV27 with TRBJ2-3; no definite D call. CDR1 and CDR2 from the germline V gene are MNHEY and SMNVEV (reference sequence). V shed 6 bases and J shed 0 bases, with 16 bases lying between them. The CDR3 has 16 amino acids. The CDR3 nucleotides read TGTGCCAGCAGGCGAACCCCTGGCGGTAGCACAGATACGCAGTATTTT. This sequence encodes CASRRTPGGSTDTQYF.

V and J are TRBV5-1 and TRBJ1-5; 7 bases are a match to TRBD1. Looked up from germline, CDR1 is SGHRS and CDR2 is YFSETQ. Losses at the gene ends were 2 bases for V and 3 bases for J; bases not matched to a gene: 5. This CDR3 contains 15 residues. CDR3 DNA sequence: TGCGCCAGCAGCTTAGGGGACAGCGACAATCAGCCCCAGCATTTT. Translated, it gives CASSLGDSDNQPQHF. Together with reference TRBV5-1 and TRBJ1-5, the CDR3 gives the full variable domain: KAGVTQTPRYLIKTRGQQVTLSCSPISGHRSVSWYQQTPGQGLQFLFEYFSETQRNKGNFPGRFSGRQFSNSRSEMNVSTLELGDSALYLCASSLGDSDNQPQHFGDGTRLSIL.

The chain is built from TRBV20-1 and TRBJ2-1; TRBD2 might be the D (5 bases). Germline values: CDR1 DFQATT, CDR2 SNEGSKA (reference sequence). There are 15 residues in the CDR3. Trimming removed 5 bases from V and 3 bases from J, with 17 bases in between. In DNA, the CDR3 is TGCAGTGCTGCCCCCGGAGCGGCCGGCTACAATGAGCAGTTCTTC. Translated: CSAAPGAAGYNEQFF.

This clonotype was counted at least ten times. The rearrangement links TRBV5-1 to TRBJ1-1; 9 bases agree with TRBD1. This CDR3 has 15 amino acids. CDR1 SGHRS and CDR2 YFSETQ come from the germline V gene. Trimming took 1 base from V and 4 from J; bases not matched to a gene: 5. The CDR3 sequence: CASSLRGQGFTEAFF. For the CDR3, the DNA is TGCGCCAGCAGCTTGAGGGGACAGGGTTTCACTGAAGCTTTCTTT.

The chain joins TRBV5-1 to TRBJ2-5, with a tentative D call TRBD2 (6 bases). Looked up from germline, CDR1 is SGHRS and CDR2 is YFSETQ. The V end was cut by 4 bases, the J end by 14 bases, with 18 bases between. The CDR3 totals 12 residues. The CDR3 nucleotides are TGCGCCAGCAGCGGCCTGACTAGTACCCGTTACTTC. The encoded protein is CASSGLTSTRYF.

This clonotype was recorded at least ten times. This chain links TRBV29-1 with TRBJ1-5, with D possibly TRBD1 on 6 matching bases. V was clipped by 7 bases and J by 4 bases, with 17 bases between them. In germline, CDR1 is SQVTM, CDR2 ANQGSEA. The CDR3 totals 14 residues. The CDR3 DNA reads as TGCAGCGCTTCATCCGGGACACTAAATCAGCCCCAGCATTTT. The encoded protein is CSASSGTLNQPQHF.

This clonotype was picked up many times. The chain couples TRBV11-2 to TRBJ2-1, with TRBD2 matching 7 bases. The V and J ends lost 3 bases and 4 bases, in that order; junction bases with no gene match: 6. Germline V gives CDR1 SGHAT, CDR2 FQNNGV. CDR3 size: 15 residues. Here the CDR3 reads CASSLGLLQYNEQFF. The CDR3 DNA sequence: TGTGCCAGCAGCTTGGGACTACTCCAGTACAATGAGCAGTTCTTC.

The table lists this clonotype with many counts. The V gene is TRBV5-6, the J gene TRBJ2-3; 11 bases agree with TRBD1. The CDR3 length is 17 residues. J lost 1 base, V lost 4 bases, and 8 bases had no gene match. CDR1 SGHDT and CDR2 YYEEEE come from the germline V gene. CDR3 coding DNA: TGTGCCAGCAGCCCCGGGACAGGGGGTTGGGGCACAGATACGCAGTATTTT. Its translation is CASSPGTGGWGTDTQYF.

The CDR3 protein is CASTPRAGLAYNEQFF. CDR3 nucleotide sequence: TGTGCCAGCACCCCACGGGCGGGACTCGCCTACAATGAGCAGTTCTTC. The rearrangement joins TRBV5-5 to TRBJ2-1, with D maybe TRBD2 (6 bases). Looked up from germline, CDR1 is SGHKS and CDR2 is YYEKEE (reference sequence). Trimming took 6 bases from V and 2 from J, leaving 18 bases between them. CDR3 length equals 16 residues.

This clonotype showed up just a few times. CDR3 DNA sequence: TGTGCCAGCAGCTCTTCCCAGGGACCCTACGAGCAGTACGTC. Translation gives CASSSSQGPYEQYV. The chain combines TRBV9 with TRBJ2-7; possibly TRBD1 or TRBD2 for D (5 bases each). Germline V gene sequence: CDR1 SGDLS, CDR2 YYNGEE. CDR3 length: 14 amino acids. V was trimmed by 4 bases and J by 2 bases, leaving 13 bases between them.

This rearrangement joins TRBV28 to TRBJ1-1; D is uncertain. The CDR3 is 13 amino acids. The V gene's germline CDR1 is MDHEN and CDR2 SYDVKM. The CDR3 loop is CGARGWSVTEAFF. CDR3 nucleotides: TGTGGGGCCCGGGGATGGAGCGTCACTGAAGCTTTCTTT.

This rearrangement joins TRBV9 to TRBJ2-2; D is perhaps TRBD1 (5 bases). The CDR3 has 14 amino acids. Trimming took off 4 bases at V and 7 bases at J, with 14 bases between the two ends. Per germline, CDR1 SGDLS and CDR2 YYNGEE. In DNA form, the CDR3 reads TGTGCCAGCAGCCCCCGGCAAGGGGACGGGGAGCTGTTTTTT. Its translation is CASSPRQGDGELFF.

This clonotype was recorded many times. The chain employs TRBV27 and TRBJ1-5; the D is unclear. With 6 bases removed from V and 6 bases from J, the gap between germline ends came to 12 bases. The CDR3 covers 13 residues. Germline CDR1 MNHEY, CDR2 SMNVEV (reference sequence). The CDR3 DNA reads TGTGCCAGCAGCCATAACGAAGTTCAGCCCCAGCATTTT. Translating gives CASSHNEVQPQHF.

This chain connects TRBV20-1 to TRBJ2-1; TRBD2 is a possible D gene (5 bases). The ends were cut back, 8 bases at V and 0 bases at J, with 14 bases in the middle. This CDR3 spans 14 amino acids. CDR1 is DFQATT and CDR2 is SNEGSKA in the germline V gene (reference sequence). For the CDR3, the DNA is TGCAGTACCGTCACTAGTAGCTCCTACAATGAGCAGTTCTTC. Its protein is CSTVTSSSYNEQFF.